This TCR beta chain was found in a study of blood T cell repertoires in COVID-19. Across the study: COVID-19 samples collected from the United States, Italy and Spain covered acute and convalescent phases.

The germline V gene has CDR1 MGHDK and CDR2 SYGVNS. V was trimmed by 4 bases and J by 10 bases, leaving 19 bases between them. The CDR3 is 14 amino acids. Clones were sequenced by immunoSEQ multiplex PCR, and TCRdb holds only the in-frame ones, with some missing. This sample has around 190,000 clones, with 86% found just once. The sample consisted of PBMCs or T cells enriched from blood (not recorded which). The TCR sequence derives from a man between 40 and 49 years old with acute COVID-19. V and J are TRBV25-1 and TRBJ1-2; D may be TRBD1 (6 bases). This CDR3 is CASSGIQGNWVYTF. The CDR3 region has the DNA TGTGCCAGCAGTGGGATTCAGGGGAACTGGGTCTACACCTTC.